This T cell receptor (beta chain) was profiled in a study of shared clonotypes between healthy human individuals. A word on this clone: Its antigen is unidentified.

All participating donors were Caucasian adults from Nashville, Tennessee. TCRdb's table, derived via immunoSEQ multiplex PCR, lists solely in-frame clones and lacks some. This table holds approximately 2.3 million clones, roughly 93% found once. Whole-study findings and limits: Naive subsets, compared against memory subsets, generally had larger estimated richness values.

The TCR originated in a man younger than 35 in good health. Some clones in this sample may be carry-over from other donors' samples. Input material: naive CD4+ T cells from PBMCs. As for subset: CD45RA+ positively selected.

CDR3 coding DNA: TGTGCCAGCAGTTACTCATACCGGCCCCAGCATTTT. This codes for CASSYSYRPQHF. This rearrangement joins TRBV6-6 to TRBJ1-5; D ambiguous. Germline-derived CDR1 and CDR2 are MNHNY and SVGAGI (reference sequence). The CDR3 is 12 residues long. Trimming removed 0 bases from V and 9 bases from J, with 6 bases in between.